This TCR beta chain was sequenced in a study of regulatory T cells in long-lasting Graves disease. This clonotype has at least ten counts. The germline V gene has CDR1 SNHLY and CDR2 FYNNEI. There are 14 residues in the CDR3. V was pared by 4 bases and J by 5 bases, with 12 bases between. HTBI primers from iRepertoire and Arm-PCR of CDR3 regions yielded the TCR beta libraries. TCRdb reprocessed the multiplex PCR reads via MiXCR and lists one record per CDR3 protein. Counted here are roughly 430,000 distinct CDR3 sequences, around 17% occurring once; the ten biggest clones make up around 10%. Time point: newly diagnosed GD, antithyroid drugs for less than 3 months. Scientists built the TCR library using RNA that was extracted from PBMCs. The data also belong to a second study, concerning T cells in Graves' hyperthyroidism and ophthalmopathy.

The chain combines TRBV2 with TRBJ1-5; D perhaps matches TRBD1 (5 bases). This TCR was sampled from a woman in her 30s with Graves disease. This specimen consisted of peripheral blood mononuclear cells (PBMCs), obtained at new diagnosis, from a patient treated with antithyroid drugs. CDR3 sequence: CASSGGTRDQPQHF. For the CDR3, the DNA is TGTGCCAGCAGTGGCGGGACGCGCGATCAGCCCCAGCATTTT.